This TCR beta chain was sequenced during a study of beta chain features in type 1 diabetes. Findings and limits, study-wide: Compared with healthy donors, patients appeared to share more similar naive, central memory and regulatory TCRB repertoires. Moderately but significantly shorter TCRB CDR3s were found in Type 1 diabetes patients in all four CD4+ subsets.

From germline, CDR1 is MNHNS and CDR2 SASEGT. V was pared by 6 bases and J by 3 bases, with 15 bases between. CDR3 length equals 15 residues. Details on this clone: The antigen is not known.

The authors reverse transcribed all of the isolated RNA, so sequencing captured expressed TCRB transcripts. Sequencing used immunoSEQ multiplex PCR; TCRdb keeps in-frame clones, though not all of them. The sample holds about 230,000 clones; over 8.5% are singletons and the top ten take around 0.031%. The sequencing sample was made of naive CD4+ T cells from blood. This clonotype was sampled from a young woman in good health. The chain employs TRBV6-1 and TRBJ1-5, with TRBD1 as a possible D gene (5 bases). The CDR3 region is CASRGGGRVNQPQHF. The CDR3 region has the DNA TGTGCCAGCAGAGGCGGTGGCAGGGTCAATCAGCCCCAGCATTTT.